This T cell receptor beta chain stems from a study of T-cell reconstitution after alpha-beta-depleted transplantation in children. In its sample, this clonotype was seen many times. CDR3 length: 15 residues. CDR1 is SEHNR, CDR2 FQNEAQ, per germline (reference sequence). J gave up 5 bases and V 6 bases, and 12 bases lay outside the gene matches. The library targeted TCRbeta and was prepared with unique molecular identifiers. TCRdb itself ran the PCR reads through MiXCR, one entry per CDR3 protein. The sample has about 240,000 distinct CDR3 sequences; more than 10% are singletons. The V call is TRBV7-9, the J call TRBJ1-1; 7 positions agree with TRBD1. This clonotype originated in a human donor who donated a stem cell graft to a child with acute lymphoblastic leukemia. Sequencing used PBMCs from the stem cell graft donor, obtained from the stem cell graft. CDR3 amino acids: CASSQGVTGRTEAFF. The CDR3 region has the DNA TGTGCCAGCAGTCAGGGGGTTACGGGGAGGACTGAAGCTTTCTTT.